These 9 T cell receptor beta chains originate from one sample sequenced in a study of CD8 T cells in Susac syndrome. An input of 0.5 to 1 ug of RNA was subjected to reverse transcription using random hexamers. Via MiXCR, TCRdb re-called the immunoSEQ multiplex PCR reads, giving one row per CDR3 protein. The profile covers over 150,000 distinct CDR3 sequences, with just under 95% appearing a single time and approximately 0.099% taken by the ten largest. Sequenced: CD4+ T cells from PBMCs. The receptors were gathered from a human donor with Susac syndrome.

The rearrangement joins TRBV7-8 to TRBJ1-5, with a possible D match to TRBD1 (5 bases). Per the germline V gene, CDR1 is SGHVS and CDR2 is FQNEAQ. The V gene lost 1 base and the J gene lost 0 bases, with 10 bases spanning the gap. The CDR3 loop spans 16 amino acids. CDR3 region: CASSLGPGDSNQPQHF. DNA for the CDR3: TGTGCCAGCAGCTTAGGTCCGGGGGATAGCAATCAGCCCCAGCATTTT.

The chain employs TRBV12-3 or TRBV12-4 and TRBJ2-7; D ambiguous. The CDR3 extends over 11 amino acids. V lost 1 base, J lost 7 bases, and 5 bases lay in between. CDR3 DNA sequence: TGTGCCAGCAGTTTAGGGTCAGAGCAGTACTTC. It translates to CASSLGSEQYF.

CDR3: CASSPPTVFSALSSYEQYF. The CDR3 region has the DNA TGTGCCAGCAGTCCGCCGACAGTTTTTTCCGCATTAAGCTCCTACGAGCAGTACTTC. This chain connects TRBV28 to TRBJ2-7; D possibly corresponds to TRBD1 (5 bases). V gave up 5 bases and J gave up 0 bases, with 26 bases separating them. Germline lookup yields CDR1 MDHEN and CDR2 SYDVKM. The CDR3 contains 19 residues.

The chain links TRBV4-1 to TRBJ2-7, with 8 nucleotides matching TRBD2. CDR3 length: 16 amino acids. Unmatched junction bases numbered 6, after V lost 1 base and J lost 1 base. CDR1 and CDR2 from the germline V gene are MGHRA and YSYEKL. CDR3 region: CASSQVPGGPSYEQYF. The CDR3, as DNA: TGCGCCAGCAGCCAAGTCCCGGGAGGGCCTTCCTACGAGCAGTACTTC.

About this clonotype itself: One junction end disagrees with the germline gene, perhaps due to a read error. The chain joins TRBV7-9 to TRBJ1-1; a possible D gene is TRBD1 (6 bases). Per germline, CDR1 SEHNR and CDR2 FQNEAQ (reference sequence). The CDR3 extends over 14 amino acids. The CDR3 here is CASRPPRGGGLISF. CDR3 nucleotides: TGTGCCAGCAGACCTCCTCGAGGGGGAGGCCTTATTTCGTTT.

The rearrangement links TRBV20-1 to TRBJ2-3; TRBD1 matches at 9 bases. Germline V gene lookup returns CDR1 DFQATT and CDR2 SNEGSKA (reference sequence). V lost 3 bases, J lost 0 bases, and 10 bases stayed unmatched. The length of the CDR3 is 17 residues. CDR3 protein: CSASKGTGTFSTDTQYF. In nucleotides, the CDR3 is TGCAGTGCTAGTAAAGGGACAGGGACGTTCAGCACAGATACGCAGTATTTT.

The chain carries TRBV12-3 or TRBV12-4 and TRBJ1-5; D remains unclear. This CDR3 region has 13 residues. The V gene lost 1 base and the J gene lost 4 bases, with 5 bases spanning the gap. As DNA, the CDR3 is TGTGCCAGCAGTTTAGAGGTTAATCAGCCCCAGCATTTT. Residues: CASSLEVNQPQHF.

This chain connects TRBV5-1 to TRBJ2-7, with 10 bases matching TRBD1. Germline V gene data show CDR1 as SGHRS and CDR2 as YFSETQ. V lost 0 bases to trimming and J lost 0 bases; unmatched junction nucleotides: 3. CDR3 length: 16 amino acids. Here the CDR3 DNA reads TGCGCCAGCAGCTTGGGCGGACAGGGGGTCTCCTACGAGCAGTACTTC. Translating it yields CASSLGGQGVSYEQYF.

The chain combines TRBV6-2 or TRBV6-3 with TRBJ1-2; a possible D gene is TRBD1 (5 bases). The V end lost 8 bases, the J end lost 4 bases, and 26 bases lay between the germline ends. CDR3 size: 17 residues. CDR1 and CDR2 from the germline V gene are MNHEY and SVGEGT. The DNA for the CDR3 is TGTGCCAGCGCGCCGGCGCGGGGACTAGGGCCTATCTATGGCTACACCTTC. Amino acid sequence: CASAPARGLGPIYGYTF.